The entry below gives a single TCR beta chain sequence along with its context. Its matching antigen is unknown. With V trimmed by 5 bases and J by 1 base, 7 bases remained unmatched. This CDR3 comprises 14 residues. The germline CDR1 and CDR2 sequences are GTSNPN and SVGIG (reference sequence). This entry comes from a study of T cells after yellow fever vaccination. Looking at the study overall: SMART-Seq v4 Ultra Low Input handled preparation of low-cell-number fractions.

Production of TCR cDNA was by 5'RACE template switching, which also added a universal primer site and UMIs. TCRdb reanalysed the 5' RACE reads using MiXCR and keeps one entry per CDR3 protein. The data contain some 300,000 distinct CDR3 sequences, around a tenth of them seen just once; the ten biggest clones take up approximately 3.3%. Study findings and constraints: Some clonotypes, a small share, were shared between CD4 and CD8 compartments. The secondary response showed a weaker magnitude and a faster peak, day 5 versus 15.

Source: CD4+ T cells sorted from PBMCs, taken 45 days after the yellow fever booster vaccination. The TCR comes from a man younger than 35 who received the YFV17D yellow fever vaccine. The rearrangement uses TRBV30 and TRBJ2-7; TRBD1 matches at 8 bases. CDR3 region: CAWARTGPSYEQYF. CDR3 in DNA: TGTGCCTGGGCCCGGACAGGGCCATCCTACGAGCAGTACTTC. Drawing the rest from reference TRBV30 and TRBJ2-7, the complete variable domain is SQTIHQWPATLVQPVGSPLSLECTVEGTSNPNLYWYRQAAGRGLQLLFYSVGIGQISSEVPQNLSASRPQDRQFILSSKKLLLSDSGFYLCAWARTGPSYEQYFGPGTRLTVT.